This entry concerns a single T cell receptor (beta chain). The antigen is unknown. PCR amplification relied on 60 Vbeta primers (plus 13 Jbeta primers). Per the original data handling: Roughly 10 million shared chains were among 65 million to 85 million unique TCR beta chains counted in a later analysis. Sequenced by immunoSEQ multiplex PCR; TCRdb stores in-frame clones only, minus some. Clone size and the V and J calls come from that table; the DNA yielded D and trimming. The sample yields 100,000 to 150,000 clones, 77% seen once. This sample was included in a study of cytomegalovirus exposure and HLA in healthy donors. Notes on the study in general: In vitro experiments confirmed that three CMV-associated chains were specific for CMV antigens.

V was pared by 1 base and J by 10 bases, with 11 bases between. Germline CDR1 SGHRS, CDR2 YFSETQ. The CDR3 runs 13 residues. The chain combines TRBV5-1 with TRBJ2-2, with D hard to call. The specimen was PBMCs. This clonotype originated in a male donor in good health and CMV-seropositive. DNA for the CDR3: TGCGCCAGCAGCTTGAATTATCTAGAGGAGCTGTTTTTT. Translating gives CASSLNYLEELFF.